This T cell receptor beta chain was observed in a study of T cell changes during pregnancy in multiple sclerosis. TCRdb's table, derived via immunoSEQ multiplex PCR, lists solely in-frame clones and lacks some. Here the sample spans 50,000 to 55,000 clones, 80% to 95% being singletons. Germline loops: CDR1 PRHDT, CDR2 FYEKMQ (reference sequence). V trimming: 2 bases; J trimming: 5 bases; junction bases outside the gene matches: 9. There are 15 residues in the CDR3. The receptor comes from a female donor with multiple sclerosis, enrolled in a pregnancy study. The sample consisted of CD4+ T cells from peripheral blood mononuclear cells, taken after pregnancy. V is TRBV13 and J is TRBJ2-7, with 7 bases lining up with TRBD1. In nucleotides, the CDR3 is TGTGCCAGCAGCTTACCGGGACAGCTTAGGCACGAGCAGTACTTC. Protein sequence: CASSLPGQLRHEQYF.